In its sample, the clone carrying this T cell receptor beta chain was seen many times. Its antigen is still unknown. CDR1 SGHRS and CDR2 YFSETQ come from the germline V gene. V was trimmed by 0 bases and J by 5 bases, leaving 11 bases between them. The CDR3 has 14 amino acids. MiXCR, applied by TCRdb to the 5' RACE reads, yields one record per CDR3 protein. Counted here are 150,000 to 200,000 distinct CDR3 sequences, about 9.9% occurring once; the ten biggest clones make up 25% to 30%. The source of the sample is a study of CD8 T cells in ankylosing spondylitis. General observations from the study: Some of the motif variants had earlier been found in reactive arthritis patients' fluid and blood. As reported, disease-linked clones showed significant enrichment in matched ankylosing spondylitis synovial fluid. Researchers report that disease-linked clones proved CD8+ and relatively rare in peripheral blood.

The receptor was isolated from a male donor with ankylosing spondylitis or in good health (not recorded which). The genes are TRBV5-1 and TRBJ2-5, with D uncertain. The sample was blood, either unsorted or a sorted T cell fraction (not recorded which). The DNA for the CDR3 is TGCGCCAGCAGCTTGGTGGGTCCTCCGGAGACCCAGTACTTC. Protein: CASSLVGPPETQYF.